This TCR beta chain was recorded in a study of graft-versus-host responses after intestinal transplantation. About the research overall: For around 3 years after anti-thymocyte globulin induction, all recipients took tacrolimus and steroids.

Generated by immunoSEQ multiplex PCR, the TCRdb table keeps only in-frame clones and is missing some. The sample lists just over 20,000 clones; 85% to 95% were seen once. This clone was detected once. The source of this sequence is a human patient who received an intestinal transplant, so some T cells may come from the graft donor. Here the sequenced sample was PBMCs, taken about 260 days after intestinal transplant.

The CDR3 reads CASSLDHYQETQYF. In DNA, the CDR3 is TGTGCCAGCAGCTTGGATCACTACCAAGAGACCCAGTACTTC. The rearrangement joins TRBV5-6 to TRBJ2-5; D unresolved. The CDR3 runs 14 residues. CDR1 and CDR2 (germline): SGHDT, YYEEEE. Trimming took off 0 bases at V and 0 bases at J, with 6 bases between the two ends.